This T cell receptor (beta chain) is drawn from a study of T cell responses to AZD1222 COVID-19 vaccine. Study-wide findings and caveats: Clonal diversity was possibly underestimated, and the donors were mostly white British, with more females. Two doses of AZD1222 preceded a rise in Spike-specific TCR breadth and depth. Dominant CD4 TCR responses targeted spike regions 160-218 and 743-854.

Second-dose timings of about 4 or about 12 weeks were pooled. Produced via immunoSEQ multiplex PCR; TCRdb's table is partial and in-frame only. The top ten hold 15% of the sample, which has fewer than 120,000 clones, 70% to 90% seen once. This CDR3 has 14 residues. The germline CDR1 and CDR2 sequences are MGHRA and YSYEKL. Trimming removed 3 bases at V and 2 bases at J, with 11 bases between. As concerns this clone: No antigen is known for it.

The chain links TRBV4-1 to TRBJ2-7; tentatively, D is TRBD1 or TRBD2 (5 bases each). This TCR came from an adult who received the AZD1222 COVID-19 vaccine. The sequences come from peripheral blood, collected 28 days after the second AZD1222 dose. CDR3 coding DNA: TGCGCCAGCAGCCACTCCGGGGCTGCCTACGAGCAGTACTTC. Translation gives CASSHSGAAYEQYF.